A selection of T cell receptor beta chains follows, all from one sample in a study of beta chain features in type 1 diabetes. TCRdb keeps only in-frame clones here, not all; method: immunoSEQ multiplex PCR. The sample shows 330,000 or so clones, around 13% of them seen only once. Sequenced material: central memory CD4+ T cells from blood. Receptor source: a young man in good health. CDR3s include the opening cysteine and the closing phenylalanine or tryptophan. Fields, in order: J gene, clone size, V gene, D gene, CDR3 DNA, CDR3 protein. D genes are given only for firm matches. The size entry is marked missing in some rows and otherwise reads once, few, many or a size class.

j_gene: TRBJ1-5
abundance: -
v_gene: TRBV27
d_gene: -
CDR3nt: TGTGCCAGCAGTTTGGAAGGGAGAGACAATCAGCCCCAGCATTTT
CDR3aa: CASSLEGRDNQPQHF

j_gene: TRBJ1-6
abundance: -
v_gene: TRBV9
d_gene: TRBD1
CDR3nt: TGTGCCAGCAGCGCGGGACAGGGCTTTAATTCACCCCTCCACTTT
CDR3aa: CASSAGQGFNSPLHF

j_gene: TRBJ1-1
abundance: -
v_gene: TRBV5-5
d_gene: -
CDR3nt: TGTGCCAGCAGCTTTTTTGGGGTTGACAAGAAAGCTTTCTTT
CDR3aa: CASSFFGVDKKAFF

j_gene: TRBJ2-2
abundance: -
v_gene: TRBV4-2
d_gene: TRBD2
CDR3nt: TGTGCCAGCAGCCAGGCGGGGGTAAAGGCCGGGGAGCTGTTTTTT
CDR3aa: CASSQAGVKAGELFF

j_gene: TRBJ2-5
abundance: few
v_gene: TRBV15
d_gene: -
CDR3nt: TGTGCCACCAGCCAGACCCTAAAAGAGACCCAGTACTTC
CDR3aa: CATSQTLKETQYF

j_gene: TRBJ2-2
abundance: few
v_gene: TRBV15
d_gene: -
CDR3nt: TGTGCCACCAGCAGAGTGGGCGGGATCACCGGGGAGCTGTTTTTT
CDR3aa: CATSRVGGITGELFF

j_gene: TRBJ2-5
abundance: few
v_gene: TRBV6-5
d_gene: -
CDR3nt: TGTGCCAGCAGTTATAACCGCCAAGAGACCCAGTACTTC
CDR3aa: CASSYNRQETQYF

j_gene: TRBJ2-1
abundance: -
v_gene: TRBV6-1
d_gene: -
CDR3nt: TGTGCCAGCAGTGCGGGGGCAAACTACAATGAGCAGTTCTTC
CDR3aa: CASSAGANYNEQFF

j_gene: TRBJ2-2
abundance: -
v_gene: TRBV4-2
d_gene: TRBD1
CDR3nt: TGTGCCAGCAGCCCCACCCGGACAGGGGGGGGACCCCCGGCGGGAAACACCGGGGAGCTGTTTTTT
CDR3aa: CASSPTRTGGGPPAGNTGELFF

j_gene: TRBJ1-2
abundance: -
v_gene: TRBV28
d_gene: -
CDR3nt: TGTGCCAGCAGTTCCCTGTCGGAGGGGCTGAATGGCTACACCTTC
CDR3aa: CASSSLSEGLNGYTF

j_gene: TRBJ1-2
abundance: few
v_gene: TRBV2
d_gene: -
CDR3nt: TGTGCCAGCAAGGACCCGGGGGAGGGCTACACCTTC
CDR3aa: CASKDPGEGYTF

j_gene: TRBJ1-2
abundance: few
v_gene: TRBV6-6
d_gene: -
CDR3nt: TGTGCCAGCAGTTCGCAGGGTCCAGGGGGCTACACCTTC
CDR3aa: CASSSQGPGGYTF

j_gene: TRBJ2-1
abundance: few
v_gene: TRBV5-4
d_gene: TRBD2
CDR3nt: TGTGCCAGCAGCCCCGGGACTAGCGGGAGGTTGGGCAATGAGCAGTTCTTC
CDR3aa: CASSPGTSGRLGNEQFF

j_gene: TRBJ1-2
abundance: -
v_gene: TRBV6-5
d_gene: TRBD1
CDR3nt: TGTGCCAGGAGGGACAGGGGTCGGCGTGGCTACACCTTC
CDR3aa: CARRDRGRRGYTF

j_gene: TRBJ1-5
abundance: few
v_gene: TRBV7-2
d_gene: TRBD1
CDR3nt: TGTGCCAGCAGCTTAGTGGGACAGGGGACGGATCAGCCCCAGCATTTT
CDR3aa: CASSLVGQGTDQPQHF

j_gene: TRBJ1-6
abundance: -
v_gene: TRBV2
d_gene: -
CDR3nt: TGTGCCAGCAGTGAAAGAGGGACGGGGGTTTCACCCCTCCACTTT
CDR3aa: CASSERGTGVSPLHF

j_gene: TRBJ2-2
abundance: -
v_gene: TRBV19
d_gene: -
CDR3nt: TGTGCCAGTAGCGAGGGACTGAACACCGGGGAGCTGTTTTTT
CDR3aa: CASSEGLNTGELFF

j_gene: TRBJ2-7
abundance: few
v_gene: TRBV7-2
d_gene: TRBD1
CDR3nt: TGTGCCAGCAGCTTAGTCGGGTTTGGGACAGGGCGCTACGAGCAGTACTTC
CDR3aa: CASSLVGFGTGRYEQYF

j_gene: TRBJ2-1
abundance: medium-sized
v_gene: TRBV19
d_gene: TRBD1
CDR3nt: TGTGCCAGTAGTAAAACAGGGGTGGAGTTCTTC
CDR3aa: CASSKTGVEFF

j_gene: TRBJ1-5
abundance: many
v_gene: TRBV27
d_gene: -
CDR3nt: TGTGCCGCCAGGGGAACTGGGGATCAGCCCCAGCATTTT
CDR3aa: CAARGTGDQPQHF